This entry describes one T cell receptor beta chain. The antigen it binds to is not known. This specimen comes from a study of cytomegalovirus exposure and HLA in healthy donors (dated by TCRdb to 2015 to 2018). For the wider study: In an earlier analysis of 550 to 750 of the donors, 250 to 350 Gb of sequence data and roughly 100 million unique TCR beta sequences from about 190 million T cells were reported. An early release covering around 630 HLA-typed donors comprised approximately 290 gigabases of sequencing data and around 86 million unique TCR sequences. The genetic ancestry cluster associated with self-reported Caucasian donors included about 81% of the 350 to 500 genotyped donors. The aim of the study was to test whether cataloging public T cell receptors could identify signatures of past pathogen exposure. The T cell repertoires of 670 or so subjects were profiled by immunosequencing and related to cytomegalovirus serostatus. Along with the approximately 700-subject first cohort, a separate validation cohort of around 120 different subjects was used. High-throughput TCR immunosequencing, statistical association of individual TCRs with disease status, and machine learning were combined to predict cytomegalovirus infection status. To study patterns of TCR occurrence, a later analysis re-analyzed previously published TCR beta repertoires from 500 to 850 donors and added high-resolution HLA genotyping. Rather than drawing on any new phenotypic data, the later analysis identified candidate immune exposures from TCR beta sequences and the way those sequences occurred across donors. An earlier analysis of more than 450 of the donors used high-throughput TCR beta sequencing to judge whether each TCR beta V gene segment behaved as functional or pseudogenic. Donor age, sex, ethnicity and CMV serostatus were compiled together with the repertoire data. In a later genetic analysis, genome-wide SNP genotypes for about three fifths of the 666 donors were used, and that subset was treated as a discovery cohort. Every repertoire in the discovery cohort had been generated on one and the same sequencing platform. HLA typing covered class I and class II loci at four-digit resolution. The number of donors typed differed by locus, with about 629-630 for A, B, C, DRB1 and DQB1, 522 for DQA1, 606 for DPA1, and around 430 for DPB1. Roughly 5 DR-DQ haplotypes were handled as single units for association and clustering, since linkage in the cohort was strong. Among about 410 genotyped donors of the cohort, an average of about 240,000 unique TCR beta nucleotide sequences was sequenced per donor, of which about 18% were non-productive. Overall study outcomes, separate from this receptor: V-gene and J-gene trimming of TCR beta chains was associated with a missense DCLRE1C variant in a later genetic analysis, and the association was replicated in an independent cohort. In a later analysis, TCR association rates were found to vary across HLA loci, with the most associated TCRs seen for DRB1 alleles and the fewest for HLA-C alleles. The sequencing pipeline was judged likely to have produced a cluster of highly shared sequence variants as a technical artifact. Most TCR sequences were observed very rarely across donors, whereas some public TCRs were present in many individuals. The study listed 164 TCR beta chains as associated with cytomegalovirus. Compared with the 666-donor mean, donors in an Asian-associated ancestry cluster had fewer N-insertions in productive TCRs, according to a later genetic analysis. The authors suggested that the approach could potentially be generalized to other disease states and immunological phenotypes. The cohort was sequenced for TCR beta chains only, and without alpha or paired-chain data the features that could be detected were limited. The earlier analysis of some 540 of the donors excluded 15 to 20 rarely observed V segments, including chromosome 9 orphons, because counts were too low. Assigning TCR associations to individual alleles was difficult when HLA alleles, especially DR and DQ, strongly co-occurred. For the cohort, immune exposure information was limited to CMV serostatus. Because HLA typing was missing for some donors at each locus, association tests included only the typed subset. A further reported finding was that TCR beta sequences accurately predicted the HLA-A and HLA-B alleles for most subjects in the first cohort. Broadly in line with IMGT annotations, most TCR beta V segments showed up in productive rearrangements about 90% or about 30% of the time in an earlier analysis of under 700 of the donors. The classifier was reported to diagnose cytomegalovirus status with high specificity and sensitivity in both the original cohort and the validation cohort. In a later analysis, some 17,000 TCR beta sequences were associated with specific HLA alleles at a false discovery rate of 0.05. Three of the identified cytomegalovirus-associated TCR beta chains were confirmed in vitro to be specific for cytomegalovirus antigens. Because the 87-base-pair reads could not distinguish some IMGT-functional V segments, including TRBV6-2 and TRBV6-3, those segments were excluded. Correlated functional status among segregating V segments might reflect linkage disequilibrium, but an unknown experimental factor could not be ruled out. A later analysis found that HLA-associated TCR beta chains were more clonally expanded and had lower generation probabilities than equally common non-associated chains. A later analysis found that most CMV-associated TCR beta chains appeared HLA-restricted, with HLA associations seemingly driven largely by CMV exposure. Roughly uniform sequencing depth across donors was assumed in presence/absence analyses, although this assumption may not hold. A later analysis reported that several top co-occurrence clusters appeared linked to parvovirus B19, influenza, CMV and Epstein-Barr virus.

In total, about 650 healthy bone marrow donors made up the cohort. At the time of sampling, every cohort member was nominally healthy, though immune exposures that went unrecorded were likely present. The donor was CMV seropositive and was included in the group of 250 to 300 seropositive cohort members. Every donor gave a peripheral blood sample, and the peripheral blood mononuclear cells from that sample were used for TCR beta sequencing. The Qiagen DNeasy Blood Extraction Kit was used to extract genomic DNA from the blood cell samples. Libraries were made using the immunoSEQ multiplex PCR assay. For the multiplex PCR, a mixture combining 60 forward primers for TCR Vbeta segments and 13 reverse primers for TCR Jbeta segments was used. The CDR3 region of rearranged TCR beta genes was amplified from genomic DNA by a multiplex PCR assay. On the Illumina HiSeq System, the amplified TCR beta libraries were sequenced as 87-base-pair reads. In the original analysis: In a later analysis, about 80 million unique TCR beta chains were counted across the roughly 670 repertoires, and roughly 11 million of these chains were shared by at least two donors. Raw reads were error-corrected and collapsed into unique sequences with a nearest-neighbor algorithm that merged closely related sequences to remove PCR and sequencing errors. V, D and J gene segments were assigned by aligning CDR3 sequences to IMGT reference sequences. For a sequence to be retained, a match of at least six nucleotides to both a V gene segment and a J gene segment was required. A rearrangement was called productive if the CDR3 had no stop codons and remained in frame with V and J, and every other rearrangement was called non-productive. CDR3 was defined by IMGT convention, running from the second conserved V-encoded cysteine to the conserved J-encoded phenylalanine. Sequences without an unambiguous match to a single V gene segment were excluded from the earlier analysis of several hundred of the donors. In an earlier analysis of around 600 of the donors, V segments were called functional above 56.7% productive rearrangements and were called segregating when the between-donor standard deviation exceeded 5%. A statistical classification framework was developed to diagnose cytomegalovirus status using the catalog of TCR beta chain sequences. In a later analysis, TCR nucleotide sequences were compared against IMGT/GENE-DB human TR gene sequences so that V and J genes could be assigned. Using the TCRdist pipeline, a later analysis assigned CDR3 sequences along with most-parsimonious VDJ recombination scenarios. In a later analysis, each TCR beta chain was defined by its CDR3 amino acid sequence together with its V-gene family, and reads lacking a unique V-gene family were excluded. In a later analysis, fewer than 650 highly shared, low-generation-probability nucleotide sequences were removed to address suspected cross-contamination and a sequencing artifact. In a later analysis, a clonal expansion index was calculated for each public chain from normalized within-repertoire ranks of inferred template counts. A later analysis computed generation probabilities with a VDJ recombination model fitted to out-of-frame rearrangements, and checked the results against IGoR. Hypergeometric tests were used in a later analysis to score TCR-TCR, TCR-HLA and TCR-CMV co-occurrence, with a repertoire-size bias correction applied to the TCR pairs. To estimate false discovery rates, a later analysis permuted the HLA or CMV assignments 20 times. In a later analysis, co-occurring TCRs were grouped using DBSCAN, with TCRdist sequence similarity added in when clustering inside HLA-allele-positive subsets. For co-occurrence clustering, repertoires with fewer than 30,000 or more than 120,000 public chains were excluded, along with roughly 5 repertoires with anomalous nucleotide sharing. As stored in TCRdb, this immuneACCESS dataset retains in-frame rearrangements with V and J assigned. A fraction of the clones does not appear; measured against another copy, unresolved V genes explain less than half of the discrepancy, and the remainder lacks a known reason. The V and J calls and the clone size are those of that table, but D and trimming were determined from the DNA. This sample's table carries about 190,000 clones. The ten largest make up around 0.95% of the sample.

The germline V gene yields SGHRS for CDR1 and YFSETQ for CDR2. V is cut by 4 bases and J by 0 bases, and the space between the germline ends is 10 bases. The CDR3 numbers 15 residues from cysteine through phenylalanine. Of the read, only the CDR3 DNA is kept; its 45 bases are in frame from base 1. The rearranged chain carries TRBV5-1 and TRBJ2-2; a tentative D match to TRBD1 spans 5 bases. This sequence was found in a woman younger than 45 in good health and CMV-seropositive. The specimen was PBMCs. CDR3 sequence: CASSGQKPNTGELFF. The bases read TGCGCCAGCAGCGGACAAAAACCGAACACCGGGGAGCTGTTTTTT.